What follows are 25 T cell receptor beta chains derived from one specimen sequenced in a study of blood T cells in healthy people across ages. A second PCR, run for about 7 to 11 cycles, used a sample-barcoded 5' primer plus a J-beta primer mix. TCRdb used MiXCR to reprocess the 5' RACE reads, holding one entry per CDR3 protein. This table holds some 710,000 distinct CDR3 sequences, roughly 46% found once. Input material: blood. Receptors were obtained from an older man in good health.

This clonotype has only a few counts. The V call is TRBV5-1, the J call TRBJ2-5; D perhaps matches TRBD1 (6 bases). With 0 bases removed from V and 5 bases from J, the gap between germline ends came to 14 bases. The CDR3 has 15 residues. The V gene's germline CDR1 is SGHRS and CDR2 YFSETQ. The CDR3 region is CASSLEDSPPETQYF. CDR3 bases: TGCGCCAGCAGCTTGGAGGACAGCCCGCCGGAGACCCAGTACTTC. The full variable domain, its missing parts supplied by reference TRBV5-1 and TRBJ2-5, is KAGVTQTPRYLIKTRGQQVTLSCSPISGHRSVSWYQQTPGQGLQFLFEYFSETQRNKGNFPGRFSGRQFSNSRSEMNVSTLELGDSALYLCASSLEDSPPETQYFGPGTRLLVL.

This clonotype was detected many times. The chain employs TRBV7-9 and TRBJ1-5; a weak D match, TRBD1 (6 bases). Trimming removed 1 base from V and 7 bases from J, with 11 bases in between. Germline CDR1 SEHNR, CDR2 FQNEAQ (reference sequence). The CDR3 has 14 amino acids. The DNA for the CDR3 is TGTGCCAGCAGCTTAGGGGGGGCAGGGCAGCCCCAGCATTTT. Translating it yields CASSLGGAGQPQHF.

The V gene is TRBV6-5, the J gene TRBJ1-1; maybe TRBD1 (5 bases). Trimming left V 5 bases short and J 1 base short, with 14 bases between. CDR3 length equals 15 residues. The V gene's germline CDR1 is MNHEY and CDR2 SVGAGI. CDR3 region: CASSRGTTRNTEAFF. The CDR3 nucleotides read TGTGCCAGCAGTCGGGGGACGACCAGGAACACTGAAGCTTTCTTT.

The chain is built from TRBV25-1 and TRBJ2-3; 11 bases fit TRBD2. The CDR3 spans 17 residues. With V trimmed by 4 bases and J by 1 base, 7 bases remained unmatched. Germline V lookup: CDR1 MGHDK, CDR2 SYGVNS. DNA of the CDR3: TGTGCCAGCAGTGTCTCCGGGACTAGCGGACGCACAGATACGCAGTATTTT. It translates to CASSVSGTSGRTDTQYF.

This clonotype was counted a few times. The V gene is TRBV12-3 or TRBV12-4, the J gene TRBJ2-4; D uncertain. V was clipped by 3 bases and J by 6 bases, with 15 bases between them. CDR3 length: 15 amino acids. DNA for the CDR3: TGTGCCAGCAGTTTGAAAGGGTTCCGATTAAACATTCAGTACTTC. This gives the protein CASSLKGFRLNIQYF.

The chain combines TRBV5-4 with TRBJ1-1; no definite D call. CDR1 is SGHNT and CDR2 is YYREEE in the germline V gene (reference sequence). There are 16 residues in the CDR3. Trimming left V 0 bases short and J 2 bases short, with 14 bases between. CDR3 region: CASSLAKGRFNTEAFF. CDR3 nucleotides: TGTGCCAGCAGCTTGGCCAAGGGAAGGTTCAACACTGAAGCTTTCTTT.

This clonotype has at least ten counts. The V call is TRBV7-2, the J call TRBJ2-7; D uncertain. In germline, CDR1 is SGHTA, CDR2 FQGNSA. The CDR3 has 15 amino acids. V lost 1 base and J lost 3, with 13 bases in between. The CDR3 here is CASSLEGGNFYEQYF. The DNA for the CDR3 is TGTGCCAGCAGCTTAGAGGGCGGAAACTTCTACGAGCAGTACTTC.

The V gene is TRBV7-9, the J gene TRBJ2-7; D perhaps matches TRBD2 (6 bases). The V and J ends lost 5 bases and 0 bases respectively, with 11 bases between them. The V gene's germline CDR1 is SEHNR and CDR2 FQNEAQ (reference sequence). The CDR3 consists of 14 residues. This chain's CDR3 is CASSGGWSSYEQYF. The CDR3 nucleotides are TGTGCCAGCAGCGGGGGGTGGAGCTCCTACGAGCAGTACTTC. Full variable domain (remainder filled in from reference TRBV7-9 and TRBJ2-7): DTGVSQNPRHKITKRGQNVTFRCDPISEHNRLYWYRQTLGQGPEFLTYFQNEAQLEKSRLLSDRFSAERPKGSFSTLEIQRTEQGDSAMYLCASSGGWSSYEQYFGPGTRLTVT.

This chain uses TRBV9 with TRBJ2-1; 8 bases are a match to TRBD1. The length of the CDR3 is 16 residues. The V gene end was trimmed by 1 base and the J gene end by 6 bases; junction bases not matched to a gene: 9. The germline V gene encodes CDR1 SGDLS and CDR2 YYNGEE. CDR3 residues: CASSVSTGDLSNEQFF. The CDR3 DNA follows: TGTGCCAGCAGCGTATCGACAGGGGACTTGAGCAATGAGCAGTTCTTC. Looking up the rest from reference TRBV9 and TRBJ2-1 gives the full variable domain: DSGVTQTPKHLITATGQRVTLRCSPRSGDLSVYWYQQSLDQGLQFLIQYYNGEERAKGNILERFSAQQFPDLHSELNLSSLELGDSALYFCASSVSTGDLSNEQFFGPGTRLTVL.

This clonotype appeared a few times. Here the CDR3 DNA reads TGTGCCAGCAGTCCGGCGCGGGGCTATGGCTACACCTTC. Residues: CASSPARGYGYTF. This chain connects TRBV6-6 to TRBJ1-2; D gene ambiguous. V was shortened by 5 bases and J by 4 bases, with 11 bases between the two germline ends. CDR1 is MNHNY, CDR2 SVGAGI, per germline (reference sequence). CDR3 length: 13 amino acids.

This clonotype turned up a few times. The chain joins TRBV10-2 to TRBJ1-2; D call uncertain. CDR3 length equals 14 residues. Trimming took 5 bases from V and 4 from J, leaving 14 bases between them. CDR1 WSHSY and CDR2 SAAADI come from the germline V gene. The CDR3 sequence: CASSPDLDGYGYTF. CDR3 sequence (DNA): TGCGCCAGCAGTCCGGACCTGGATGGCTATGGCTACACCTTC.

This clonotype was counted between two and nine times. This chain links TRBV9 with TRBJ2-5, with a possible D match to TRBD1 (6 bases). Germline CDR1 reads SGDLS; CDR2 reads YYNGEE. V was trimmed by 3 bases and J by 5 bases, leaving 14 bases between them. The CDR3 length is 14 residues. The CDR3: CASSGLGGVETQYF. CDR3 in DNA: TGTGCCAGCAGCGGATTAGGGGGTGTGGAGACCCAGTACTTC.

The chain is built from TRBV7-8 and TRBJ1-2; D unresolved. V was clipped by 1 base and J by 8 bases, with 14 bases between them. The CDR3 spans 14 residues. CDR1 and CDR2 from the germline V gene are SGHVS and FQNEAQ. The DNA of the CDR3 is TGTGCCAGCAGCTTAGAGGTAGCCAGGACCGGCTACACCTTC. The encoded protein is CASSLEVARTGYTF.

This chain connects TRBV27 to TRBJ2-1; 8 bases align to TRBD1. The V gene's germline CDR1 is MNHEY and CDR2 SMNVEV (reference sequence). The CDR3 length is 20 residues. J was trimmed by 2 bases and V by 4 bases; bases with no gene match: 19. The CDR3, as DNA: TGTGCCAGCAGTTCATTCTCCGGGACAGGCTCTCAAATTCCCTACAATGAGCAGTTCTTC. As protein: CASSSFSGTGSQIPYNEQFF.

In this sample, this clonotype turned up a few times. The chain uses TRBV20-1 and TRBJ2-1, with 13 bases that match TRBD2. The germline CDR1 and CDR2 sequences are DFQATT and SNEGSKA (reference sequence). The CDR3 is 16 amino acids. Trimming at V came to 6 bases and at J to 4 bases, leaving 9 bases not matched to a gene. CDR3 region: CSALGTSGETYNEQFF. In nucleotides, the CDR3 is TGCAGTGCCCTGGGGACTAGCGGGGAAACGTACAATGAGCAGTTCTTC.

This chain joins TRBV3-1 and TRBJ1-2, with a tentative D call TRBD1 (6 bases). Germline V gene lookup returns CDR1 LGHDT and CDR2 YNNKEL (reference sequence). This CDR3 spans 13 amino acids. The V end lost 0 bases, the J end lost 8 bases, and 10 bases lay between the germline ends. DNA of the CDR3: TGTGCCAGCAGCCAAGAGGGGGCTCGAGGCTACACCTTC. Protein sequence: CASSQEGARGYTF.

This clonotype was found a few times. The V and J genes are TRBV28 and TRBJ2-7; 7 bases line up with TRBD1. CDR1 MDHEN and CDR2 SYDVKM come from the germline V gene. The V segment lost 3 bases and the J segment 4 bases; nucleotides outside the gene matches: 12. The CDR3 extends over 16 amino acids. The DNA for the CDR3 is TGTGCCAGCAGTTTCTCTACCGGGACAGAGGATTACGAGCAGTACTTC. The encoded protein is CASSFSTGTEDYEQYF.

The V call is TRBV9, the J call TRBJ1-2; D may be TRBD1 (6 bases). CDR1 and CDR2 from the germline V gene are SGDLS and YYNGEE. The CDR3 sequence is 16 residues long. The V end lost 0 bases, the J end lost 4 bases, and 16 bases lay between the germline ends. CDR3 coding DNA: TGTGCCAGCAGCGTAGGGGGTGGGGGCCGGGGCTATGGCTACACCTTC. Its protein is CASSVGGGGRGYGYTF.

The chain combines TRBV20-1 with TRBJ2-7; no clear D gene. V lost 4 bases, J lost 2 bases, and 9 bases lay in between. Germline V gives CDR1 DFQATT, CDR2 SNEGSKA (reference sequence). CDR3 length equals 12 residues. CDR3 DNA: TGCAGTGCTAAAGAAACCGCCTACGAGCAGTACTTC. Translated, it gives CSAKETAYEQYF.

This clonotype was seen many times. The chain links TRBV12-3 or TRBV12-4 to TRBJ2-7; 14 bases match TRBD2. There are 16 residues in the CDR3. Germline trimming cut 5 bases from V and 0 bases from J; bases unmatched to any gene: 3. The CDR3 DNA sequence: TGTGCCAGCAGTCCAGGGACTAGCGGGAGCTCCTACGAGCAGTACTTC. Its translation: CASSPGTSGSSYEQYF.

In the case of this clonotype: A much larger clone sits a single nucleotide away, making a read error possible. The chain recombines TRBV20-1 with TRBJ2-5, with 7 bases lining up with TRBD1. CDR3 size: 13 residues. CDR1 and CDR2 from the germline V gene are DFQATT and SNEGSKA (reference sequence). CDR3: CSAGTGVQETHYF. In nucleotides, the CDR3 is TGCAGTGCCGGAACAGGGGTCCAAGAGACCCATTACTTC.

To note about this clonotype: This may come from a read error, since a much larger clone is one base off. The chain employs TRBV6-2 or TRBV6-3 and TRBJ1-2; TRBD1 might be the D (6 bases). Germline CDR1 is MNHEY and CDR2 is SVGEGT. This CDR3 contains 16 residues. Trimming took 2 bases from V and 0 from J, leaving 13 bases between them. DNA of the CDR3: TGTGCCAGCAGTTACCGAAACAGGGCTGCTAACTATGGCTACACCTTC. Protein: CASSYRNRAANYGYTF.

The chain recombines TRBV7-2 with TRBJ2-3, with TRBD1 as a possible D gene (5 bases). V was clipped by 5 bases and J by 4 bases, with 13 bases between them. The length of the CDR3 is 14 residues. Looked up from germline, CDR1 is SGHTA and CDR2 is FQGNSA. CDR3 in DNA: TGTGCCAGCAGCCCGACAGCAAGGGCAGATACGCAGTATTTT. Its translation is CASSPTARADTQYF.

The DNA for the CDR3 is TGTGCCAGCAGCTCCGGACAGGTCTTGCCGAAGCATTTT. Translation: CASSSGQVLPKHF. V is TRBV28 and J is TRBJ1-5; 7 bases match TRBD1. Germline V gives CDR1 MDHEN, CDR2 SYDVKM. V was pared by 6 bases and J by 14 bases, with 13 bases of the junction left unmatched. The CDR3 loop spans 13 amino acids. The full variable domain, with the rest looked up from reference TRBV28 and TRBJ1-5, is DVKVTQSSRYLVKRTGEKVFLECVQDMDHENMFWYRQDPGLGLRLIYFSYDVKMKEKGDIPEGYSVSREKKERFSLILESASTNQTSMYLCASSSGQVLPKHFGDGTRLSIL.

This clonotype was seen just once. The rearrangement joins TRBV4-1 to TRBJ2-3; D unresolved. Germline CDR1 and CDR2: MGHRA and YSYEKL. Between the trimmed V and J ends, which lost 0 bases and 1 base, there was a span of 5 bases. This CDR3 region has 14 residues. This CDR3 reads CASSQDQGTDTQYF. In DNA, the CDR3 is TGCGCCAGCAGCCAAGACCAGGGCACAGATACGCAGTATTTT.